The 7 T cell receptor beta chains in this list originate from one sample, sequenced in a study of CD8+CD57+ T cells in acquired aplastic anemia. CDR3 and TCR beta VDJ profiling relied on a genomic DNA template. TCRdb re-called the reads with MiXCR, one entry per CDR3 protein. Of fewer than 80,000 distinct CDR3 sequences listed, approximately 70% are singletons. An expansion of CD8+CD57+ cells by flow cytometry had been shown in patients chosen for sequencing. Sequencing was carried out using sorted CD4+, CD8+, or CD8+CD57+ T cells (not recorded which) from PBMCs. The receptors here all came from a human donor with aplastic anemia.

This clonotype has only one observation. The chain joins TRBV4-1 to TRBJ1-5, with no clear D. CDR3 length: 14 residues. Trimming left V 4 bases short and J 0 bases short, with 7 bases between. Germline values: CDR1 MGHRA, CDR2 YSYEKL. The CDR3: CASSLRNSNQPQHF. The CDR3 coding sequence is TGCGCCAGCAGCCTCAGAAATAGCAATCAGCCCCAGCATTTT.

This chain uses TRBV10-3 with TRBJ2-7; D remains ambiguous. Germline values: CDR1 ENHRY, CDR2 SYGVKD. Trimming removed 3 bases from V and 1 base from J, with 7 bases in between. This CDR3 region has 13 residues. In DNA form, the CDR3 reads TGTGCCATCAGTGATCGGCAGTCCTACGAGCAGTACTTC. Amino acids: CAISDRQSYEQYF.

The rearrangement links TRBV19 to TRBJ1-6; TRBD1 matches 10 bases. V lost 4 bases, J lost 8 bases, and 8 bases stayed unmatched. Germline V CDR1 and CDR2: LNHDA, SQIVND (reference sequence). The length of the CDR3 is 16 residues. The CDR3 sequence is CASSTGTGVLYSPLHF. The CDR3 DNA sequence: TGTGCCAGTAGTACGGGGACAGGGGTGTTGTATTCACCCCTCCACTTT.

This chain links TRBV19 with TRBJ2-7; 8 bases map to TRBD1. This CDR3 is 15 amino acids long. V trimming: 4 bases; J trimming: 2 bases; junction bases outside the gene matches: 7. Germline-derived CDR1 and CDR2 are LNHDA and SQIVND (reference sequence). CDR3 bases: TGTGCCAGTAGTACAGGACAGGGTGCCCCCTACGAGCAGTACTTC. Encoded protein: CASSTGQGAPYEQYF.

Concerning this clonotype: One end of the junction varies from germline; a read error may be responsible. The chain combines TRBV29-1 with TRBJ2-2; 7 bases match TRBD2. The CDR3 contains 13 residues. CDR1 and CDR2 from the germline V gene are SQVTM and ANQGSEA. The CDR3 reads CSVDRGRTGEPFF. The CDR3 nucleotides read TGCAGCGTTGATCGCGGGAGAACCGGGGAGCCGTTTTTT.

This clonotype was picked up many times. J is TRBJ2-7 and V is TRBV27; TRBD1 agrees at 7 bases. CDR1 MNHEY and CDR2 SMNVEV come from the germline V gene (reference sequence). The CDR3 length is 13 residues. V gave up 6 bases and J gave up 2 bases; unmatched junction bases: 4. The CDR3 bases are TGTGCCAGCAGAAGACAGGGAGCCTACGAGCAGTACTTC. Translating it yields CASRRQGAYEQYF.

This chain connects TRBV5-1 to TRBJ1-1; D possibly corresponds to TRBD1 (6 bases). V lost 6 bases and J lost 7, with 19 bases in between. This CDR3 is built from 14 residues. Germline V CDR1 and CDR2: SGHRS, YFSETQ. CDR3 sequence: CASMTGDGQNEAFF. CDR3 in DNA: TGCGCCAGCATGACGGGAGACGGACAGAATGAAGCTTTCTTT.